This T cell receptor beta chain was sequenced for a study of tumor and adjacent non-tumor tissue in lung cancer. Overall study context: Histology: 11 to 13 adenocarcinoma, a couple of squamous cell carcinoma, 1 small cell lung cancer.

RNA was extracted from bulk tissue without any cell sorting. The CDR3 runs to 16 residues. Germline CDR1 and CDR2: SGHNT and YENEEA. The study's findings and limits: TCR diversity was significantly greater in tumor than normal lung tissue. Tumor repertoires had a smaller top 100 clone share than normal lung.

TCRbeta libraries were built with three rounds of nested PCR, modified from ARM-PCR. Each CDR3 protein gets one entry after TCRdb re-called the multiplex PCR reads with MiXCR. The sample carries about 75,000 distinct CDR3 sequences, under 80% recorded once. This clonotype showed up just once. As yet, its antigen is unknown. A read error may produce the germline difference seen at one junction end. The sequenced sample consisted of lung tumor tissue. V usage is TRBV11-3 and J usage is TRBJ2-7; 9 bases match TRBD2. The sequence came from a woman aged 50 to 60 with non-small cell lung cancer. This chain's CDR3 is CASSLDVTSGFYGQYF. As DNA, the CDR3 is TGCGCCAGCAGCTTAGATGTGACTAGCGGATTTTACGGGCAGTACTTC.